The 27 T cell receptor beta chains given below trace back to one sample, sequenced in a study of cytomegalovirus exposure and HLA in healthy donors. The primer mix had 60 Vbeta and 13 Jbeta primers. Data came from immunoSEQ multiplex PCR; TCRdb stores just in-frame clones and leaves some out. This sample carries around 140,000 clones, approximately 87% of them seen once, and the ten largest clones take about 1.5%. Sample: PBMCs. The receptors shown here come from a middle-aged man in good health and CMV-seronegative.

The J gene is TRBJ1-1, the V gene TRBV19, with D possibly being TRBD1 (6 bases). The germline CDR1 and CDR2 sequences are LNHDA and SQIVND (reference sequence). Trimming took off 6 bases at V and 1 base at J, with 12 bases between the two ends. This CDR3 is 14 amino acids long. The CDR3 is CASSLRGGNTEAFF. CDR3 DNA: TGTGCCAGTAGCCTCCGAGGGGGGAACACTGAAGCTTTCTTT.

J is TRBJ1-2 and V is TRBV2; a possible D gene is TRBD1 (5 bases). Germline CDR1 is SNHLY and CDR2 is FYNNEI. V dropped 0 bases and J dropped 8 bases, with 10 bases sitting between them. The CDR3 totals 13 residues. CDR3 sequence reads: CASSEAQGWGYTF. In DNA, the CDR3 is TGTGCCAGCAGTGAAGCTCAGGGATGGGGCTACACCTTC.

The chain links TRBV7-9 to TRBJ2-1; D gene ambiguous. This CDR3 comprises 13 residues. Trimming stripped 3 bases from V and 4 bases from J, with 7 bases between. Germline V CDR1 and CDR2: SEHNR, FQNEAQ (reference sequence). Written as DNA, the CDR3 is TGTGCCAGCAGCTTTGAACAGTACAATGAGCAGTTCTTC. The encoded protein is CASSFEQYNEQFF.

This chain links TRBV15 with TRBJ2-3, with TRBD2 matching over 10 bases. Germline V gene sequence: CDR1 LNHNV, CDR2 YYDKDF (reference sequence). The CDR3 runs to 16 residues. The J segment lost 0 bases and the V segment lost 3 bases, leaving 3 bases of the junction unmatched. The CDR3: CATSSGSGRSTDTQYF. The CDR3 nucleotides are TGTGCCACCAGCAGCGGTAGCGGGAGGAGCACAGATACGCAGTATTTT.

V and J are TRBV5-1 and TRBJ2-2, with TRBD1 matching 11 bases. CDR3 size: 15 residues. Germline CDR1 is SGHRS and CDR2 is YFSETQ. V dropped 5 bases and J dropped 6; count of bases not matched to a gene: 6. CDR3 protein: CASSPGTGGAGELFF. The CDR3 DNA is TGCGCCAGCAGTCCCGGGACAGGGGGTGCCGGGGAGCTGTTTTTT.

The rearrangement links TRBV29-1 to TRBJ2-1, with 7 bases that match TRBD1. Germline V gene sequence: CDR1 SQVTM, CDR2 ANQGSEA. Trimming at V came to 4 bases and at J to 5 bases, leaving 5 bases not matched to a gene. The CDR3 is 13 amino acids. CDR3 DNA sequence: TGCAGCGTTGTTAGGGGGCTTAACAATGAGCAGTTCTTC. It is translated as CSVVRGLNNEQFF.

The chain couples TRBV5-1 to TRBJ2-3, with 11 bases identical to TRBD2. V shed 4 bases, J shed 3 bases, and the junction held 10 bases outside the gene matches. Germline V gene data show CDR1 as SGHRS and CDR2 as YFSETQ. This CDR3 is 17 amino acids long. In DNA, the CDR3 is TGCGCCAGCAGCCTAGGGACTAGCGGATCTGGGACAGATACGCAGTATTTT. Amino acid sequence: CASSLGTSGSGTDTQYF.

The V gene is TRBV4-2, the J gene TRBJ1-6; 7 bases line up with TRBD1. J was trimmed by 9 bases and V by 4 bases; bases with no gene match: 9. The CDR3 contains 15 residues. CDR1 LGHNA and CDR2 YNFKEQ come from the germline V gene. CDR3 sequence reads: CASSPQGTVGSPLHF. The CDR3 DNA reads TGTGCCAGCAGCCCTCAGGGGACAGTGGGTTCACCCCTCCACTTT.

The gene calls are TRBV27 and TRBJ2-2; 8 bases are a match to TRBD1. Germline loops: CDR1 MNHEY, CDR2 SMNVEV (reference sequence). Trimming at V came to 5 bases and at J to 1 base, leaving 3 bases not matched to a gene. This CDR3 spans 15 amino acids. CDR3 coding DNA: TGTGCCAGCAGTCCCACAGGGGGGAACACCGGGGAGCTGTTTTTT. Translating gives CASSPTGGNTGELFF.

CDR3 sequence (DNA): TGTGCCAGCACTCAATCGGGAGTTAGGACTAGCGGGTTCCACAATGAGCAGTTCTTC. This codes for CASTQSGVRTSGFHNEQFF. The chain uses TRBV7-6 and TRBJ2-1; 11 bases fit TRBD2. Trimming at V came to 7 bases and at J to 5 bases, leaving 19 bases not matched to a gene. CDR3 size: 19 residues. Germline V gene lookup returns CDR1 SGHVS and CDR2 FNYEAQ.

The chain has TRBV12-5 and TRBJ2-5; 7 positions match TRBD1. Germline CDR1 reads LGHNT; CDR2 reads FRNRAP. Trimming removed 6 bases from V and 5 bases from J; junction bases left unmatched: 6. CDR3 size: 13 residues. This CDR3 reads CASGTGLVETQYF. Here the CDR3 DNA reads TGTGCTAGTGGGACAGGGTTGGTGGAGACCCAGTACTTC.

The chain joins TRBV9 to TRBJ2-3; D might be TRBD2 (6 bases). Looked up from germline, CDR1 is SGDLS and CDR2 is YYNGEE. The ends were cut back, 0 bases at V and 2 bases at J, with 13 bases in the middle. CDR3 length: 16 residues. CDR3 in amino acids: CASSVGSAGPTDTQYF. CDR3 in DNA: TGTGCCAGCAGCGTAGGGTCGGCGGGGCCCACAGATACGCAGTATTTT.

V and J are TRBV4-1 and TRBJ2-3, with 7 bases aligning to TRBD1. The CDR3 runs to 15 residues. The V and J ends lost 1 base and 6 bases, in that order; junction bases with no gene match: 7. Per germline, CDR1 MGHRA and CDR2 YSYEKL. DNA for the CDR3: TGCGCCAGCAGCCAAGTGGGACAGCTAGGGGATACGCAGTATTTT. Translation gives CASSQVGQLGDTQYF.

This chain joins TRBV5-1 and TRBJ2-1; possibly TRBD1 for D (6 bases). The germline V gene encodes CDR1 SGHRS and CDR2 YFSETQ. The V gene lost 0 bases and the J gene lost 1 base, with 8 bases spanning the gap. CDR3 length: 15 residues. CDR3 bases: TGCGCCAGCAGCTTGGACAGGGAGTCCTACAATGAGCAGTTCTTC. Protein sequence: CASSLDRESYNEQFF.

This chain connects TRBV9 to TRBJ2-3; TRBD2 agrees at 10 bases. Per germline, CDR1 SGDLS and CDR2 YYNGEE. The CDR3 runs 19 residues. The V and J ends lost 2 bases and 4 bases, in that order; junction bases with no gene match: 16. This CDR3 reads CASSVDVLSSGRSPDTQYF. For the CDR3, the DNA is TGTGCCAGCAGCGTGGACGTCTTGTCTAGCGGGAGATCCCCAGATACGCAGTATTTT.

This chain connects TRBV2 to TRBJ1-2; TRBD1 matches at 11 bases. Germline V gene data show CDR1 as SNHLY and CDR2 as FYNNEI. The ends lost 8 bases at V and 7 bases at J; junction bases unmatched: 12. The CDR3 spans 15 residues. The CDR3 nucleotides are TGTGCCAGCTATGGGACAGGGGGGTCGATCGGTGGCTACACCTTC. Encoded protein: CASYGTGGSIGGYTF.

Only one count was recorded for this clone. This rearrangement joins TRBV21-1 to TRBJ2-3; TRBD2 is the table's D call and was not checked against the DNA. TRBV21-1 is described as a pseudogene. The CDR3 has 16 amino acids. CDR3 amino acids: CASSNGLAVVVDTQYF. The CDR3 DNA follows: TGTGCCAGCAGCAATGGCCTAGCGGTGGTGGTAGATACGCAGTATTTT.

In this sample, this clone turned up once. The gene calls are TRBV11-1 and TRBJ1-1, with 8 bases matching TRBD1. The ends lost 4 bases at V and 1 base at J; junction bases unmatched: 5. CDR1 is SGHAT, CDR2 FQDESV, per germline (reference sequence). The CDR3 extends over 15 amino acids. This CDR3 reads CASSWRQGQNTEAFF. CDR3 coding DNA: TGTGCCAGCAGCTGGAGACAGGGGCAGAACACTGAAGCTTTCTTT.

A note on this clone: At one end the junction does not follow the germline gene, possibly because of a read error. The chain combines TRBV7-9 with TRBJ1-1; D perhaps matches TRBD1 (5 bases). The CDR3 consists of 12 residues. The V gene's germline CDR1 is SEHNR and CDR2 FQNEAQ (reference sequence). The CDR3 bases are TGTTCCAGCAGCTTGGGGCTGGGGTTCGTTTTCTTT. This translates into CSSSLGLGFVFF.

V and J are TRBV4-3 and TRBJ1-2; D possibly corresponds to TRBD1 (5 bases). V shed 3 bases and J shed 6 bases, with 20 bases lying between them. From germline, CDR1 is LGHNA and CDR2 YSLEER. This CDR3 region has 16 residues. DNA of the CDR3: TGCGCCAGCAGCCAGGAGTGGGGGGGTGGCATGGATGGCTACACCTTC. It specifies CASSQEWGGGMDGYTF.

V and J are TRBV19 and TRBJ1-5; possibly TRBD1 for D (6 bases). The germline CDR1 and CDR2 sequences are LNHDA and SQIVND (reference sequence). The CDR3 contains 15 residues. V was shortened by 3 bases and J by 4 bases, with 13 bases between the two germline ends. CDR3 protein: CASSMGGLGNQPQHF. CDR3 in DNA: TGTGCCAGTAGTATGGGGGGGCTAGGGAATCAGCCCCAGCATTTT.

The J gene is TRBJ1-2, the V gene TRBV15, with 10 bases aligning to TRBD1. Germline loops: CDR1 LNHNV, CDR2 YYDKDF (reference sequence). The CDR3 consists of 13 residues. V lost 8 bases, J lost 8 bases, and 8 bases stayed unmatched. CDR3 residues: CATGPDRGRGYTF. The CDR3, as DNA: TGTGCCACCGGCCCTGACAGGGGGCGCGGCTACACCTTC. Supplemented by reference TRBV15 and TRBJ1-2, the full variable domain reads DAMVIQNPRYQVTQFGKPVTLSCSQTLNHNVMYWYQQKSSQAPKLLFHYYDKDFNNEADTPDNFQSRRPNTSFCFLDIRSPGLGDTAMYLCATGPDRGRGYTFGSGTRLTVV.

Only one count was recorded for this clone. The chain combines TRBV7-6 with TRBJ2-1; tentative D call: TRBD2 (6 bases). Germline lookup yields CDR1 SGHVS and CDR2 FNYEAQ. V lost 8 bases and J lost 5, with 16 bases in between. The CDR3 runs to 14 residues. The CDR3 nucleotides read TGTGCCAGCTCCGTCGCGGGGATAAACAATGAGCAGTTCTTC. This codes for CASSVAGINNEQFF. Filled out from reference TRBV7-6 and TRBJ2-1, the complete variable domain reads GAGVSQSPRYKVTKRGQDVALRCDPISGHVSLYWYRQALGQGPEFLTYFNYEAQQDKSGLPNDRFSAERPEGSISTLTIQRTEQRDSAMYRCASSVAGINNEQFFGPGTRLTVL.

The CDR3 DNA is TGCGCCAGCAGCCAGGAGACTAGCGGTTACAATGAGCAGTTCTTC. Translated, it gives CASSQETSGYNEQFF. The rearrangement joins TRBV4-3 to TRBJ2-1; 9 nucleotides match TRBD2. CDR1 LGHNA and CDR2 YSLEER come from the germline V gene. After removal of 3 bases from V and 4 bases from J, the junction contained 4 bases not matched to a gene. The CDR3 spans 15 residues.

The V call is TRBV5-1, the J call TRBJ2-2; 7 bases match TRBD2. This CDR3 is 14 amino acids long. In germline, CDR1 is SGHRS, CDR2 YFSETQ. V lost 3 bases and J lost 6; bases outside the gene matches: 5. The CDR3 here is CASSWGGFAGELFF. The CDR3 DNA sequence: TGCGCCAGCAGCTGGGGGGGTTTCGCCGGGGAGCTGTTTTTT. Drawing the rest from reference TRBV5-1 and TRBJ2-2, the complete variable domain is KAGVTQTPRYLIKTRGQQVTLSCSPISGHRSVSWYQQTPGQGLQFLFEYFSETQRNKGNFPGRFSGRQFSNSRSEMNVSTLELGDSALYLCASSWGGFAGELFFGEGSRLTVL.

This sequence joins TRBV7-6 and TRBJ1-2; TRBD1 agrees at 7 bases. Per the germline V gene, CDR1 is SGHVS and CDR2 is FNYEAQ. There are 13 residues in the CDR3. With 5 bases clipped from V and 8 bases from J, the junction kept 8 bases outside the gene matches. The CDR3, as DNA: TGTGCCAGCAGCCCTCAGGGGGAGAGGGGCTACACCTTC. It specifies CASSPQGERGYTF. Complete variable domain (other parts from reference TRBV7-6 and TRBJ1-2): GAGVSQSPRYKVTKRGQDVALRCDPISGHVSLYWYRQALGQGPEFLTYFNYEAQQDKSGLPNDRFSAERPEGSISTLTIQRTEQRDSAMYRCASSPQGERGYTFGSGTRLTVV.

Here the CDR3 DNA reads TGTGCCAGCAGCCATGGAAAGCCGGGCACTGAAGCTTTCTTT. This translates into CASSHGKPGTEAFF. The chain links TRBV11-2 to TRBJ1-1; D not certain. V was cut by 5 bases and J by 4 bases, with 14 bases left in between. CDR1 SGHAT and CDR2 FQNNGV come from the germline V gene. This CDR3 contains 14 residues.